The present T cell receptor beta chain was sequenced within a study of cytomegalovirus exposure and HLA in healthy donors (TCRdb year 2017). Regarding the research as a whole: In an earlier analysis of several hundred of the donors, 250 to 300 Gb of sequence data and some 120 million unique TCR beta sequences from 180 million or so T cells were reported. In addition to the first cohort of approximately 650 subjects, a separate validation cohort of 130 or so different subjects was used. The study aimed to test whether signatures of past pathogen exposure could be identified by cataloging public T cell receptors. Of the 300 to 450 genotyped donors, 81% were placed in the genetic ancestry cluster associated with self-reported Caucasian donors. A later analysis re-examined previously published TCR beta repertoires from 610 or so donors and added high-resolution HLA genotyping to investigate patterns of TCR occurrence. A few DR-DQ haplotypes were handled as single units for association and clustering because linkage in the cohort was strong. Alongside the repertoire data, information on donor age, sex, ethnicity and CMV serostatus was compiled. Across some 400 genotyped donors of the cohort, an average of 235,054 unique TCR beta nucleotide sequences per donor were sequenced, and 15% to 20% of those sequences were non-productive. In an earlier analysis of roughly 600 of the donors, high-throughput TCR beta sequencing was used to judge whether each TCR beta V gene segment behaved as functional or pseudogenic. In the later analysis, no new phenotypic data were used to find candidate immune exposures; instead, reliance was placed on TCR beta sequences and their occurrence across donors. Approximately 300 gigabases of sequencing data and tens of millions of unique TCR sequences were included in an early release covering about 700 HLA-typed donors. A later genetic analysis took genome-wide SNP genotypes for about 55% of the roughly 670 donors and used that subset as a discovery cohort. All discovery cohort repertoires had been generated using a single sequencing platform. Using immunosequencing, the study profiled T cell repertoires from 500 to 800 subjects and related those repertoires to cytomegalovirus serostatus. Class I and class II HLA loci were covered by the typing at four-digit resolution. The number of donors typed differed by locus, with 629-630 for A, B, C, DRB1 and DQB1, roughly 520 for DQA1, over 600 for DPA1, and some 470 for DPB1. The study combined high-throughput TCR immunosequencing, statistical association of individual TCRs with disease status, and machine learning to predict cytomegalovirus infection status.

What the authors observed across the whole study: Specific HLA alleles were associated with around 18,000 TCR beta sequences at a false discovery rate of 0.05 in a later analysis. According to a later genetic analysis, donors in an Asian-associated ancestry cluster had fewer N-insertions in productive TCRs than the approximately 630-donor mean. Because counts were too low, roughly 16 rarely observed V segments, including chromosome 9 orphons, were left out of the earlier analysis of roughly 600 of the donors. The 87-base-pair reads could not distinguish some IMGT-functional V segments, including TRBV6-2 and TRBV6-3, so those segments were excluded. A further reported finding was that TCR beta sequences accurately predicted the HLA-A and HLA-B alleles for most subjects in the first cohort. In an earlier analysis of some 500 of the donors, most TCR beta V segments were observed in productive rearrangements about 87% or about 30% of the time, broadly matching IMGT annotations. It was suggested by the authors that the approach could potentially be generalized to other disease states and immunological phenotypes. This cohort had only TCR beta chains sequenced, and the lack of alpha or paired-chain data limited which features could be detected. Linkage disequilibrium might explain the correlated functional status among segregating V segments, but an unknown experimental factor could not be ruled out. A total of roughly 160 TCR beta chains were listed by the study as associated with cytomegalovirus. Because HLA typing was unavailable for some donors at each locus, only the typed subset was used in association tests. Immune exposure information for the cohort was limited to CMV serostatus. The presence/absence analyses assumed that sequencing depth was roughly uniform across donors, and that assumption may not be true. A later analysis found that HLA-associated TCR beta chains were more clonally expanded and had lower generation probabilities than equally common non-associated chains. In both the original and validation cohorts, the classifier was reported to diagnose cytomegalovirus status with high specificity and sensitivity. A few of the identified cytomegalovirus-associated TCR beta chains were confirmed in vitro to be specific for cytomegalovirus antigens. V-gene and J-gene trimming of TCR beta chains was associated with a missense DCLRE1C variant in a later genetic analysis, and the association was replicated in an independent cohort. A group of highly shared sequence variants was considered likely to be a technical artifact of the sequencing pipeline. In a later analysis, most CMV-associated TCR beta chains were found to appear HLA-restricted, with HLA associations seemingly driven largely by CMV exposure. Several of the top co-occurrence clusters appeared to be linked to parvovirus B19, influenza, CMV and Epstein-Barr virus, according to a later analysis. While some public TCRs were present in many individuals, most TCR sequences turned up only very rarely across donors. In a later analysis, the rate of TCR association differed among HLA loci, with DRB1 alleles having the most associated TCRs and HLA-C alleles having the fewest. Assigning TCR associations to individual alleles was difficult when HLA alleles, especially DR and DQ, strongly co-occurred.

V was cut back by 5 bases and J by 2 bases, leaving a gap of 15 bases between them. The CDR3 starts with the cysteine, ends with the phenylalanine, and has 16 residues. Here the CDR3 DNA is all that survives: 48 bases in frame from base 1. According to the germline V gene, CDR1 reads MDHEN and CDR2 reads SYDVKM. The method behind the library was the immunoSEQ multiplex PCR assay. A mixture of 60 forward primers for TCR Vbeta segments and 13 reverse primers for TCR Jbeta segments was used in the multiplex PCR. Amplification of the CDR3 region of rearranged TCR beta genes was performed with a multiplex PCR assay on genomic DNA. Amplified TCR beta libraries were sequenced as 87-base-pair reads on the Illumina HiSeq System. In the paper's pipeline: In a later analysis, tens of millions of unique TCR beta chains were counted across the 650 to 750 repertoires, and around 10 million of these chains were shared by at least two donors. To remove PCR and sequencing errors, raw reads were error-corrected and collapsed into unique sequences using a nearest-neighbor algorithm that merged closely related sequences. CDR3 sequences were aligned to IMGT reference sequences to assign V, D and J gene segments. For a sequence to be retained, a match of at least six nucleotides was required to both a V gene segment and a J gene segment. Rearrangements were classified as productive when the CDR3 lacked stop codons and remained in frame with V and J, and all other rearrangements were classified as non-productive. CDR3 was defined according to IMGT convention as the region running from the second conserved V-encoded cysteine to the conserved J-encoded phenylalanine. In an earlier analysis of 550 to 650 of the donors, sequences lacking an unambiguous match to a single V gene segment were excluded. An earlier analysis of about 600 of the donors called V segments functional above 56.7% productive rearrangements and segregating when the between-donor standard deviation exceeded 5%. A statistical classification framework was built for diagnosing cytomegalovirus status from the catalog of TCR beta chain sequences. In a later analysis, TCR nucleotide sequences were compared against IMGT/GENE-DB human TR gene sequences so that V and J genes could be assigned. In a later analysis, CDR3 sequences and most-parsimonious VDJ recombination scenarios were assigned using the TCRdist pipeline. In a later analysis, each TCR beta chain was defined by its CDR3 amino acid sequence together with its V-gene family, and reads without a unique V-gene family were excluded. A later analysis removed 592 highly shared, low-generation-probability nucleotide sequences to deal with suspected cross-contamination and a sequencing artifact. For each public chain, a later analysis derived a clonal expansion index from normalized ranks of inferred template counts within each repertoire. In a later analysis, generation probabilities were computed using a VDJ recombination model fitted to out-of-frame rearrangements, and the results were checked against IGoR. Hypergeometric tests were used in a later analysis to score TCR-TCR, TCR-HLA and TCR-CMV co-occurrence, with a repertoire-size bias correction applied to the TCR pairs. A later analysis estimated false discovery rates by permuting HLA or CMV assignments 20 times. A later analysis grouped co-occurring TCRs with DBSCAN, adding TCRdist sequence similarity when clustering within HLA-allele-positive subsets. Repertoires with fewer than 30,000 or more than 120,000 public chains, plus five repertoires with anomalous nucleotide sharing, were excluded from co-occurrence clustering. TCRdb's version of the immuneACCESS table is confined to in-frame rearrangements and falls short of the full clone set. An unresolved V gene accounts for under half of the shortfall where checked; the remainder is of unknown origin. The DNA gave D and trimming, while V, J and clone size come from that table. This sample gives about 130,000 clones in total; around 79% of them show up just once. The top ten constitute 2.1% of the sample.

The cohort was made up of about 610 healthy bone marrow donors. At the time of sampling, all cohort members were nominally healthy, though unrecorded immune exposures were likely present. The donor was CMV seropositive and belonged to the group of more than 250 seropositive cohort members. Every donor gave a peripheral blood sample, and the peripheral blood mononuclear cells from that sample were used for TCR beta sequencing. Genomic DNA extraction from the blood cell samples was performed with the Qiagen DNeasy Blood Extraction Kit. Concerning this clone itself: Its antigen remains unidentified. Base qualities are not recorded, but no much larger clone differs from it by a single base.

The sequence was collected from a woman aged 40 to 50 in good health and CMV-seropositive. Recombination joined TRBV28 with TRBJ1-4, and perhaps TRBD1 as D gene, on 6 matching bases. Sequenced sample: PBMCs. The DNA sequence is TGTGCCAGCAGTGATGTGAGGGGGGGCACTAATGAAAAACTGTTTTTT. This gives the protein CASSDVRGGTNEKLFF.